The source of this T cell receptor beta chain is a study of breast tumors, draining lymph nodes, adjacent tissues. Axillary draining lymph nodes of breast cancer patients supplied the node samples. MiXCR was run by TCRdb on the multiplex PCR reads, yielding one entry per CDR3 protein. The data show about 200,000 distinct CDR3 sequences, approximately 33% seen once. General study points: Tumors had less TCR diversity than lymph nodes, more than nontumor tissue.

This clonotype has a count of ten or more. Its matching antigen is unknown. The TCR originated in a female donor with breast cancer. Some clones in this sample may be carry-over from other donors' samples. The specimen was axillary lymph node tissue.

The CDR3 DNA is TGCAGTGCTAGAGAAACCCTTAGCACAGATACGCAGTATTTT. This encodes CSARETLSTDTQYF. J is TRBJ2-3 and V is TRBV20-1, with D unresolved. V dropped 0 bases and J dropped 0 bases, with 7 bases sitting between them. CDR3 length: 14 residues. Germline values: CDR1 DFQATT, CDR2 SNEGSKA (reference sequence).